This T cell receptor beta chain was captured by sequencing in a study of cytomegalovirus exposure and HLA in healthy donors (dated by TCRdb to the late 2010s). For the study in its entirety: An earlier analysis of 587 of the donors reported 250 to 300 Gb of sequence data and 117 million unique TCR beta sequences from about 180 million T cells. About 280 gigabases of sequencing data and around 85 million unique TCR sequences made up an early release that covered approximately 650 HLA-typed donors. Of the 300 to 450 genotyped donors, less than 85% were placed in the genetic ancestry cluster associated with self-reported Caucasian donors. The study aimed to test whether signatures of past pathogen exposure could be identified by cataloging public T cell receptors. Using immunosequencing, the study profiled T cell repertoires from 640 or so subjects and related those repertoires to cytomegalovirus serostatus. Along with the roughly 710-subject first cohort, a separate validation cohort of around 120 different subjects was used. The study combined high-throughput TCR immunosequencing, statistical association of individual TCRs with disease status, and machine learning to predict cytomegalovirus infection status. To study patterns of TCR occurrence, a later analysis re-analyzed previously published TCR beta repertoires from 600 to 750 donors and added high-resolution HLA genotyping. Rather than drawing on any new phenotypic data, the later analysis identified candidate immune exposures from TCR beta sequences and the way those sequences occurred across donors. An earlier analysis of nearly 600 of the donors applied high-throughput TCR beta sequencing to assess whether each TCR beta V gene segment acted as functional or pseudogenic. Donor age, sex, ethnicity and CMV serostatus were compiled alongside the repertoire data. A later genetic analysis used genome-wide SNP genotypes for about 60% of the roughly 670 donors, treating that subset as a discovery cohort. Every discovery cohort repertoire had been produced on one sequencing platform. Class I and class II HLA loci were covered by the typing at four-digit resolution. Typing coverage differed by locus: A, B, C, DRB1 and DQB1 were typed in roughly 620-640 donors, DQA1 in 522, DPA1 in approximately 610, and DPB1 in roughly 470. Four or five DR-DQ haplotypes were handled as single units for association and clustering, since linkage in the cohort was strong. On average, around 230,000 unique TCR beta nucleotide sequences were sequenced per donor among 398 genotyped donors of the cohort, with roughly 18% of those sequences being non-productive. Study-wide findings and limitations: A further reported finding was that TCR beta sequences accurately predicted the HLA-A and HLA-B alleles for most subjects in the first cohort. In vitro tests confirmed that a few of the cytomegalovirus-associated TCR beta chains recognize cytomegalovirus antigens. HLA typing was unavailable for some donors at each locus, so association tests used only the typed subset. The only immune exposure information available for the cohort was CMV serostatus. According to a later analysis, parvovirus B19, influenza, CMV and Epstein-Barr virus appeared linked to several top co-occurrence clusters. Because the 87-base-pair reads could not distinguish some IMGT-functional V segments, including TRBV6-2 and TRBV6-3, those segments were excluded. Presence/absence analyses assumed roughly uniform sequencing depth across donors, an assumption that may not hold. Most CMV-associated TCR beta chains appeared to be HLA-restricted in a later analysis, and the HLA associations seemed to be driven largely by CMV exposure. While some public TCRs were present in many individuals, most TCR sequences turned up only very rarely across donors. According to the authors, the approach could potentially be generalized to other disease states and immunological phenotypes. A later analysis found that HLA-associated TCR beta chains were more clonally expanded and had lower generation probabilities than equally common non-associated chains. When HLA alleles, especially DR and DQ, strongly co-occurred, TCR associations were difficult to assign to individual alleles. The sequencing pipeline was judged likely to have produced a cluster of highly shared sequence variants as a technical artifact. Broadly in line with IMGT annotations, most TCR beta V segments showed up in productive rearrangements about 90% or about 30% of the time in an earlier analysis of a few hundred of the donors. The classifier was reported to diagnose cytomegalovirus status with high specificity and sensitivity in both the original cohort and the validation cohort. Some 16 rarely observed V segments, including chromosome 9 orphons, were excluded from the earlier analysis of a few hundred of the donors because counts were too low. Linkage disequilibrium might explain the correlated functional status among segregating V segments, but an unknown experimental factor could not be ruled out. A later genetic analysis reported fewer N-insertions in productive TCRs among donors in an Asian-associated ancestry cluster than the 666-donor mean. In a later analysis, around 15,000 TCR beta sequences were associated with specific HLA alleles at a false discovery rate of 0.05. A total of 150 to 200 TCR beta chains were listed by the study as associated with cytomegalovirus. In a later analysis, TCR association rates were found to vary across HLA loci, with the most associated TCRs seen for DRB1 alleles and the fewest for HLA-C alleles. Only TCR beta chains were sequenced in this cohort, and the absence of alpha or paired-chain data limited detectable features. A later genetic analysis associated a missense DCLRE1C variant with V-gene and J-gene trimming of TCR beta chains, and an independent cohort replicated the association.

The cohort consisted of more than 650 healthy bone marrow donors. Cohort members were all nominally healthy when sampled, although unrecorded immune exposures were likely present. The donor tested CMV seronegative and was one of the 352 seronegative cohort members. A peripheral blood sample was provided by each donor, and peripheral blood mononuclear cells were used for TCR beta sequencing. The Qiagen DNeasy Blood Extraction Kit was used to extract genomic DNA from the blood cell samples. To prepare the library, the immunoSEQ multiplex PCR assay was applied. A mixture of 60 forward primers for TCR Vbeta segments and 13 reverse primers for TCR Jbeta segments was used in the multiplex PCR. The CDR3 region of rearranged TCR beta genes was amplified from genomic DNA with a multiplex PCR assay. The Illumina HiSeq System was used to sequence the amplified TCR beta libraries as 87-base-pair reads. For the original study's pipeline: A later analysis counted about 80 million unique TCR beta chains across the 666 repertoires, and around 9.9 million of these chains were shared by at least two donors. Raw reads were error-corrected and collapsed into unique sequences by a nearest-neighbor algorithm in which closely related sequences were merged to remove PCR and sequencing errors. Alignment of CDR3 sequences to IMGT reference sequences was used to assign V, D and J gene segments. For a sequence to be retained, a match of at least six nucleotides to both a V gene segment and a J gene segment was required. A rearrangement was called productive if the CDR3 had no stop codons and remained in frame with V and J, and every other rearrangement was called non-productive. Following IMGT convention, CDR3 was defined as the stretch from the second conserved V-encoded cysteine to the conserved J-encoded phenylalanine. In an earlier analysis of roughly 610 of the donors, sequences lacking an unambiguous match to a single V gene segment were excluded. In an earlier analysis of some 590 of the donors, a V segment was called functional when productive rearrangements were above 56.7%, and segregating when the standard deviation between donors exceeded 5%. A statistical classification framework was developed to diagnose cytomegalovirus status using the catalog of TCR beta chain sequences. A later analysis assigned V and J genes by comparing TCR nucleotide sequences with IMGT/GENE-DB human TR gene sequences. Using the TCRdist pipeline, a later analysis assigned CDR3 sequences along with most-parsimonious VDJ recombination scenarios. In a later analysis, each TCR beta chain was defined by its CDR3 amino acid sequence together with its V-gene family, and reads without a unique V-gene family were excluded. In a later analysis, 450 to 600 highly shared, low-generation-probability nucleotide sequences were removed to address suspected cross-contamination and a sequencing artifact. In a later analysis, a clonal expansion index for each public chain was calculated from normalized within-repertoire ranks of inferred template counts. A later analysis computed generation probabilities with a VDJ recombination model fitted to out-of-frame rearrangements, and checked the results against IGoR. In a later analysis, TCR-TCR, TCR-HLA and TCR-CMV co-occurrence was scored with hypergeometric tests, and a repertoire-size bias correction was applied to TCR pairs. False discovery rates were estimated in a later analysis by permuting HLA or CMV assignments 20 times. A later analysis grouped co-occurring TCRs with DBSCAN, adding TCRdist sequence similarity when clustering within HLA-allele-positive subsets. For co-occurrence clustering, repertoires with fewer than 30,000 or more than 120,000 public chains were excluded, along with four or five repertoires with anomalous nucleotide sharing. TCRdb took over this immuneACCESS table, retaining in-frame rearrangements with V and J assigned. Such tables are incomplete; in checked studies, under half of the missing clones stem from an unresolved V gene, and the remainder is unexplained. The D gene and trimming were derived from the DNA, and the V and J assignments and clone size from that table. Here the sample has around 63,000 clones; 65% to 85% occur a single time. Under 3% of the sample is held by the ten biggest clonotypes.

V has 3 bases trimmed and J has 3 bases trimmed; junction bases matching no gene number 0. Per the germline V gene, SGHRS is the CDR1 and YFSETQ is the CDR2. The CDR3 sequence holds 14 residues, the cysteine and phenylalanine included. Only CDR3 DNA is held: 42 bases, read in frame from base 1. About this clone itself: This clone's antigen is unknown. No base qualities exist here, and no much larger clone lies one base off it.

The receptor was derived from a woman aged 30 to 39 in good health and CMV-seronegative. The material sequenced was PBMCs. The V gene is TRBV5-1 and the J gene is TRBJ2-2, with TRBD1 identical over 9 junction bases. The nucleotide sequence reads as follows: TGCGCCAGCAGCTGGGACAGGGACACCGGGGAGCTGTTTTTT. Translated, it reads CASSWDRDTGELFF.